A single TCR beta chain is shown here with its context. Its antigen is currently unknown. Different DNA sequences within this sample yield the same CDR3. The data belong to a study of cytomegalovirus exposure and HLA in healthy donors. A multiplex PCR was run with 60 Vbeta primers and 13 Jbeta primers. Method: immunoSEQ multiplex PCR; TCRdb's copy keeps in-frame clones and lacks some. In the table there are 120,000 to 150,000 clones, roughly 80% of which are singletons. V shed 9 bases and J shed 3 bases, with 17 bases lying between them. Germline V gene lookup returns CDR1 MNHEY and CDR2 SVGAGI. The CDR3 has 14 amino acids. Study results and limitations: As confirmed in vitro, a few CMV-associated chains were specific for CMV antigens.

The sequenced sample consisted of PBMCs. The V gene is TRBV6-5, the J gene TRBJ1-1, with a possible D match to TRBD1 (6 bases). The sequence was obtained from a middle-aged man in good health and CMV-seronegative. The CDR3 DNA reads TGTGCCAGTAGCCCGGGAGGGGGGTACACTGAAGCTTTCTTT. It codes for CASSPGGGYTEAFF.